The T cell receptor beta chain under discussion was sequenced for a study of T cell changes during pregnancy in multiple sclerosis. Clones were sequenced by immunoSEQ multiplex PCR, and TCRdb holds only the in-frame ones, with some missing. The sample shows about 40,000 clones, about 92% of them seen only once. Trimming pared 4 bases from V and 7 bases from J, leaving 31 bases between. CDR1 and CDR2 from the germline V gene are LNHDA and SQIVND (reference sequence). This CDR3 comprises 20 residues. The sequence derives from a female donor with multiple sclerosis, enrolled in a pregnancy study. The sequenced sample was CD8+ T cells from peripheral blood mononuclear cells, obtained in the third trimester of pregnancy. The chain couples TRBV19 to TRBJ2-2; D possibly corresponds to TRBD2 (6 bases). Here the CDR3 reads CASSTLLYGKGGESNGELFF. DNA for the CDR3: TGTGCCAGTAGTACTCTCCTATACGGGAAGGGCGGGGAATCGAACGGGGAGCTGTTTTTT.